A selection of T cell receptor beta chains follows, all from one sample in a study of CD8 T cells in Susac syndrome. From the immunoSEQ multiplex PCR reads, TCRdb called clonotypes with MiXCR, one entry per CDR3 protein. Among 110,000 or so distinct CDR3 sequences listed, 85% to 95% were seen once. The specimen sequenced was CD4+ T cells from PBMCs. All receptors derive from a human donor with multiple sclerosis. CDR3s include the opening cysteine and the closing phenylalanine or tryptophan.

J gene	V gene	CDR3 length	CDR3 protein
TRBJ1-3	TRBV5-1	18	CASSLGLRGTGKFDTIYF
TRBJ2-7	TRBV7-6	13	CASSHGQTYEQYF
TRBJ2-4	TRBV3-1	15	CASSQDWASADIQYF
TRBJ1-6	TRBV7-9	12	CASSPDNSPLHF
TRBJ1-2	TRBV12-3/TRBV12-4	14	CASSETGGNYGYTF
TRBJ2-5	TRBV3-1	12	CASGGNQETQYF
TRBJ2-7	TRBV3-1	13	CASSQRGSYEQYF
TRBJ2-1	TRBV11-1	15	CASSSLGATGSEQFF
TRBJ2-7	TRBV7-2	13	CASSWTGGNEQYF
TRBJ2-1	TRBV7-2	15	CASSSTGVSYNEQFF